This T cell receptor beta chain was sequenced during a study of shared clonotypes between healthy human individuals. Naive-designated CD8 cells lacked CD45RO, were positively enriched for CCR7, and omitted terminally differentiated effector memory CD45RA+ cells. The CDR3 sequence is 13 residues long. Germline V CDR1 and CDR2: SEHNR, FQNEAQ (reference sequence). V shed 5 bases and J 7 bases; nucleotides not matched to a gene: 7. The assay was immunoSEQ multiplex PCR, and TCRdb's table has in-frame clones only and misses some. The sample lists 660,000 or so clones; about 96% were seen once. The TCR was taken from a woman aged 25-40 years in good health. This chain connects TRBV7-9 to TRBJ1-1, with 7 bases fitting TRBD1. The sequenced sample consisted of naive CD8+ T cells sorted from blood. The CDR3 nucleotides read TGTGCCAGCAGCCTCGGACAGGCTATTGAAGCTTTCTTT. Protein product: CASSLGQAIEAFF.